These T cell receptor beta chains were read from a single sample in a study of blood T cell repertoires in COVID-19. Method: immunoSEQ multiplex PCR; TCRdb's copy keeps in-frame clones and lacks some. The data show 100,000 to 150,000 clones, approximately 74% seen once. Sequencing was done on a sample of peripheral blood. These receptor sequences come from a man aged 55 to 70 with acute or convalescent COVID-19. Each CDR3 is given with its conserved first and last residue. Each record gives: J gene, V gene, clone size, D gene, CDR3 DNA, CDR3 protein. A D gene is named only where the DNA matches it firmly. The size entry is marked missing in some rows and otherwise reads once, few, many or a size class.

TRBJ1-2 TRBV28 - TRBD1 TGTGCCAGCAGTTCGACGACAGGGAACTATGGCTACACCTTC CASSSTTGNYGYTF
TRBJ2-5 TRBV6-2/TRBV6-3 - - TGTGCCAGCAGCCACTATGGAGGCGGAGGAAAGACCCAGTACTTC CASSHYGGGGKTQYF
TRBJ1-2 TRBV27 - TRBD1 TGTGCCAGCAGTCCACAGGGGAGAGGCTATGGCTACACCTTC CASSPQGRGYGYTF
TRBJ2-1 TRBV11-2 - - TGTGCCAGCAGCCTGAGACAGACGGCGGAGCAGTTCTTC CASSLRQTAEQFF
TRBJ1-2 TRBV30 - - TGTGCCTGGAGTGTACACGGGGGTGGTGGCTACACCTTC CAWSVHGGGGYTF
TRBJ1-1 TRBV19 - TRBD1 TGTGCCAGTACTGGGACAGGGGTTCTGAGCACTGAAGCTTTCTTT CASTGTGVLSTEAFF
TRBJ1-2 TRBV19 - - TGTGCCAGTACCGCGGGAGGCAGGTCTTATGGCTACACCTTC CASTAGGRSYGYTF
TRBJ2-7 TRBV7-9 few - TGTGCCAGCAGCTTAGAAGCTGCCGAGCAGTACTTC CASSLEAAEQYF
TRBJ2-7 TRBV3-1/TRBV3-2 - - TGTGCCACCCATAAACGTACAAAGGACAGAAACTACGAGCAGTACTTC CATHKRTKDRNYEQYF
TRBJ2-7 TRBV7-3 - TRBD1 TGTGCCAGCAGCTCCAACCCCGGGACAGGTTACAACGAGCAGTACTTC CASSSNPGTGYNEQYF
TRBJ2-3 TRBV7-8 - - TGTGCCAGCAGCTTAGCGGGGCGCGGCGGACATACGCAGTATTTT CASSLAGRGGHTQYF
TRBJ2-3 TRBV3-1/TRBV3-2 - TRBD2 TGTGCCAGCAGCTCAAGTCTAGCGGGGAACACAGATACGCAGTATTTT CASSSSLAGNTDTQYF
TRBJ2-4 TRBV5-1 - TRBD1 TGCGCCAGCAGCTTCGGGACAGGGTATAGGCCAGGTCTAGCCAAAAACATTCAGTACTTC CASSFGTGYRPGLAKNIQYF
TRBJ2-2 TRBV6-5 - TRBD2 TGTGCCAGCAGTTTGAGCGGGAGGGCCGGAGGGGAGCTGTTTTTT CASSLSGRAGGELFF
TRBJ2-4 TRBV11-2 - - TGTGCCAGCAGCCTTAGCTGGGAGCAGGACCTAGCCAAAAACATTCAGTACTTC CASSLSWEQDLAKNIQYF
TRBJ1-2 TRBV6-5 - - TGTGCCTGCAGGAGGGGGTTGAACTATGGCTACACCTTC CACRRGLNYGYTF
TRBJ2-1 TRBV27 - TRBD1 TGTGCCAGCACGCCCGCGGACAGGGGGCGGAATGAGCAGTTCTTC CASTPADRGRNEQFF
TRBJ1-1 TRBV11-3 - - TGTGCCAGCAGCCCGCGGCAGGGGACCACTGAAGCTTTCTTT CASSPRQGTTEAFF
TRBJ2-7 TRBV7-3 once TRBD1 TGTGCCAGCAGCTTATACAGGGGTCCTTACGAGCAGTACTTC CASSLYRGPYEQYF
TRBJ2-7 TRBV9 - TRBD1 TGTGCCAGCAGCGTAGCTCCTGGGACAGCCTACGAGCAGTACTTC CASSVAPGTAYEQYF
TRBJ2-1 TRBV5-1 - TRBD2 TGCGCCAGCAGTCCCAGGACTAGCACAAATGAGCAGTTCTTC CASSPRTSTNEQFF
TRBJ1-4 TRBV2 - TRBD1 TGTGCCAGCTCTAACTACAGGGGGCAGGGCGAAAAACTGTTTTTT CASSNYRGQGEKLFF
TRBJ2-1 TRBV27 - - TGTGCCAGCAGTTTACGGGCCTACAATGAGCAGTTCTTC CASSLRAYNEQFF
TRBJ1-6 TRBV4-2 - TRBD1 TGTGCCAGCAGCCAAACACGGACAGGGAAAGCACCCCTCCACTTT CASSQTRTGKAPLHF
TRBJ1-2 TRBV5-3 - TRBD1 TGTGCCAGAAGCTTGGCGGGACAGTACTATGGCTACACCTTC CARSLAGQYYGYTF
TRBJ1-3 TRBV9 - - TGTGCCAGCAGCTTAGGGGCACGAGCCGGAAACACCATATATTTT CASSLGARAGNTIYF
TRBJ1-4 TRBV7-2 - TRBD1 TGTGCCAGCAGCTGGGGGACAGCATATCTGAATGAAAAACTGTTTTTT CASSWGTAYLNEKLFF
TRBJ1-2 TRBV6-5 - - TGTGCCAGCAGCCGACAGCACGATGGCTACACCTTC CASSRQHDGYTF
TRBJ2-2 TRBV15 - TRBD2 TGTGCCACCAGCGGAGGACTAGCGGGGGTGCTCGGGGAGCTGTTTTTT CATSGGLAGVLGELFF
TRBJ1-4 TRBV7-2 - - TGTGCCAGCAGCTCATCGGGGGGGGACGAAAAACTGTTTTTT CASSSSGGDEKLFF
TRBJ2-6 TRBV5-4 - - TGTGCCAGCAGCGCCGGCAGAGCGGGGGCCAACGTCCTGACTTTC CASSAGRAGANVLTF
TRBJ1-2 TRBV14 once TRBD1 TGTGCCAGCAGCCCCCGACAGGGCTATGGCTACACCTTC CASSPRQGYGYTF
TRBJ2-1 TRBV4-1 once - TGCGCCAGCAGGCAAACCATAGCGGAGAGCTCCTACAATGAGCAGTTCTTC CASRQTIAESSYNEQFF
TRBJ1-1 TRBV7-9 - TRBD1 TGTGCCAGCAGCTTAAACAGGGGGCGGACTGAAGCTTTCTTT CASSLNRGRTEAFF
TRBJ2-7 TRBV19 - TRBD1 TGTGCCAGTAGAGGAACCGGGACAGGGCCCTACGAGCAGTACTTC CASRGTGTGPYEQYF
TRBJ2-1 TRBV19 - - TGTGCCAGTAGTTTATTGGACAGTTCCTACAATGAGCAGTTCTTC CASSLLDSSYNEQFF
TRBJ1-1 TRBV7-2 - - TGTGCCAGCAGCCCCCGAGGACAAGCGAGGACTGAAGCTTTCTTT CASSPRGQARTEAFF
TRBJ1-5 TRBV6-2/TRBV6-3 - TRBD1 TGTGCCAGCAGTTATCTGACGGGACAGGGTGATCTTAGCAATCAGCCCCAGCATTTT CASSYLTGQGDLSNQPQHF
TRBJ1-5 TRBV6-5 - - TGTGCCAGCAGTTACTCGCCGGGGAGCAATCAGCCCCAGCATTTT CASSYSPGSNQPQHF
TRBJ2-1 TRBV19 - TRBD1 TGTGCCAGTAGACGAAGAGACAGGGCTATCGACAATGAGCAGTTCTTC CASRRRDRAIDNEQFF
TRBJ2-7 TRBV14 - TRBD1 TGTGCCAGCAGCCGATACAGGGGGAACGAGCAGTACTTC CASSRYRGNEQYF
TRBJ1-2 TRBV5-1 few TRBD1 TGCGCCAGCGGGACAGGGAACTATGGCTACACCTTC CASGTGNYGYTF
TRBJ1-2 TRBV5-1 - TRBD1 TGCGCCAGCAGCTCTAGTGGACAGGTTGGCCGAGGCTATGGCTACACCTTC CASSSSGQVGRGYGYTF
TRBJ1-5 TRBV6-1 - - TGTGCCAGCAGTGAGGACAGATCTAGCAATCAGCCCCAGCATTTT CASSEDRSSNQPQHF
TRBJ1-2 TRBV19 few - TGTGCCAGTAGTACCCTGTCAGGGTACTACTATGGCTACACCTTC CASSTLSGYYYGYTF
TRBJ1-1 TRBV7-9 - TRBD1 TGTGCCAGCAGCACTACAGGGGACACTGAAGCTTTCTTT CASSTTGDTEAFF
TRBJ1-4 TRBV30 - - TGTGCCTGCCTGCGGTCCGCAACTAATGAAAAACTGTTTTTT CACLRSATNEKLFF
TRBJ2-1 TRBV3-1/TRBV3-2 - TRBD2 TGTGCCAGCAGCCCACAGACATGGGCTAGCGGGAGGAGGTATGAGCAGTTCTTC CASSPQTWASGRRYEQFF
TRBJ1-1 TRBV3-1/TRBV3-2 few - TGTGCCAGCAGCCAAGTAGAGGGAGGCGAAGCTTTCTTT CASSQVEGGEAFF
TRBJ1-2 TRBV5-4 - - TGTGCCAGCAGCTTGGACAGGGATTCTAACTATGGCTACACCTTC CASSLDRDSNYGYTF
TRBJ2-3 TRBV11-2 once - TGTGCCAGCAGCCCGCGGGATACGCAGTATTTT CASSPRDTQYF